A single TCR beta chain is shown here with its context. The sample belongs to a study of T cell changes during pregnancy in multiple sclerosis. The repertoire was sequenced with immunoSEQ multiplex PCR; TCRdb's copy has only in-frame clones and lacks some. The data show about 50,000 clones, 94% seen once. The CDR3 consists of 17 residues. CDR1 SGHAT and CDR2 FQNNGV come from the germline V gene. Unmatched junction bases numbered 13, after V lost 7 bases and J lost 4 bases. The V and J genes are TRBV11-2 and TRBJ2-5; 12 bases map to TRBD2. This sequence was found in a female donor with multiple sclerosis, enrolled in a pregnancy study. The starting material was CD8+ T cells from peripheral blood mononuclear cells, obtained in the first trimester of pregnancy. The CDR3 here is CASTTWTSGTFPETQYF. The CDR3 region has the DNA TGTGCCAGCACCACGTGGACTAGCGGGACCTTCCCAGAGACCCAGTACTTC.